This T cell receptor (beta chain) came from a study of neoadjuvant anti-PD-1 for oral cavity cancer. On the study more broadly: Before surgery, most patients got three to four biweekly 3 mg/kg nivolumab doses. Non-progressing patients received a fourth nivolumab dose near day 43, then surgery on days 50-56.

These oral cavity squamous cell carcinomas were HPV-negative and locally advanced. Libraries were prepared by immunoSEQ multiplex PCR; TCRdb keeps only in-frame clonotypes and omits some of them. The sample gives under 14,000 clones, roughly half of which show up once; around a quarter is in the top ten. With regard to this clone: No antigen is known for it.

The length of the CDR3 is 14 residues. Germline CDR1 is SGHKS and CDR2 is YYEKEE (reference sequence). V lost 3 bases to trimming and J lost 0 bases, with 9 bases between them. Study-wide results and caveats: TCR analyses covered only a few patients per response group.

The chain employs TRBV5-5 and TRBJ1-1, with TRBD1 as a possible D gene (5 bases). Here the sequenced sample was tumor tissue, taken before nivolumab (anti-PD-1) treatment. This receptor was taken from a person between 35 and 79 years old with oral cavity squamous cell carcinoma. As DNA, the CDR3 is TGTGCCAGCAGCTGGGGGGGTATGAACACTGAAGCTTTCTTT. It specifies CASSWGGMNTEAFF.